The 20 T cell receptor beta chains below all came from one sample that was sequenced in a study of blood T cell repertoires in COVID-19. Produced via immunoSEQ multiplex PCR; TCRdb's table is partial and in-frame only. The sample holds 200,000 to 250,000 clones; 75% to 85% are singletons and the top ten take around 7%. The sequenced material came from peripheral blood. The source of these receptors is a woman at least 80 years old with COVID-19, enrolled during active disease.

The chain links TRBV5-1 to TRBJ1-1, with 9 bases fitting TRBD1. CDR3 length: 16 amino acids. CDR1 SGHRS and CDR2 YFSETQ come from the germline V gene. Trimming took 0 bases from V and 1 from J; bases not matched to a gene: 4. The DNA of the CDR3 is TGCGCCAGCAGCTTGGAGGGACAGGGAAGGAACACTGAAGCTTTCTTT. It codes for CASSLEGQGRNTEAFF.

CDR3 sequence: CASSFTTGGNTEAFF. For the CDR3, the DNA is TGTGCCAGCAGCTTTACAACAGGGGGAAACACTGAAGCTTTCTTT. V gene TRBV5-6 combines with J gene TRBJ1-1, with 8 bases fitting TRBD1. Germline CDR1 and CDR2: SGHDT and YYEEEE. The junction had 5 bases not matched to a gene; V was cut back by 2 bases and J by 2 bases. CDR3 size: 15 residues.

The CDR3 sequence is CASSLELGRDEQYF. The CDR3 region has the DNA TGTGCCAGCAGCTTGGAATTGGGTCGGGACGAGCAGTACTTC. The V call is TRBV5-4, the J call TRBJ2-7; D not resolved. Germline lookup yields CDR1 SGHNT and CDR2 YYREEE (reference sequence). There are 14 residues in the CDR3. The germline V and J ends were trimmed by 0 bases and 5 bases, with 12 bases remaining between them.

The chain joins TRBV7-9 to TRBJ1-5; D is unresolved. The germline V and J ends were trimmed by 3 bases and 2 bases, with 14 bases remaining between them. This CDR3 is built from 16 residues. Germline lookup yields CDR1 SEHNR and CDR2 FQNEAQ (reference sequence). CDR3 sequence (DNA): TGTGCCAGCAGCTTCGAAACAGTTCAACGCAATCAGCCCCAGCATTTT. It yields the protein CASSFETVQRNQPQHF.

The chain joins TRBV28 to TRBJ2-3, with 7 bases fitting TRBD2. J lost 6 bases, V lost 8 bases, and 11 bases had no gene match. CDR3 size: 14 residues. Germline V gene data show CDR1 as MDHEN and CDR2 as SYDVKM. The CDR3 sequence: CASRLAGGGDTQYF. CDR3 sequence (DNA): TGTGCCAGCCGACTAGCCGGAGGTGGGGATACGCAGTATTTT.

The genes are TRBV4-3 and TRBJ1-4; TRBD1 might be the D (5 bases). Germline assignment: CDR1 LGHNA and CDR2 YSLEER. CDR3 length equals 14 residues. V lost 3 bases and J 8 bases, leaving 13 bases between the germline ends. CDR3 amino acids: CASSHKGAREKLFF. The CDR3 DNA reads TGCGCCAGCAGCCATAAAGGGGCGCGAGAAAAACTGTTTTTT.

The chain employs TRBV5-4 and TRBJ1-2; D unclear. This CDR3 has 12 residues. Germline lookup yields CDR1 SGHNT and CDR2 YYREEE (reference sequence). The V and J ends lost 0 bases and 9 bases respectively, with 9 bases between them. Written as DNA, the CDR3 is TGTGCCAGCAGCTTGGTTGATAGAAGCTACACCTTC. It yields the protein CASSLVDRSYTF.

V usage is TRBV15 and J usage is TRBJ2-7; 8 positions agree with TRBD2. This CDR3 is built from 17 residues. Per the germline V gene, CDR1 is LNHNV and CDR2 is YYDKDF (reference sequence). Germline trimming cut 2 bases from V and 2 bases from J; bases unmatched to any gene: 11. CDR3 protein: CATSRTYIAGTTYEQYF. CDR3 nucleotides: TGTGCCACCAGCAGAACCTACATAGCGGGGACAACCTACGAGCAGTACTTC.

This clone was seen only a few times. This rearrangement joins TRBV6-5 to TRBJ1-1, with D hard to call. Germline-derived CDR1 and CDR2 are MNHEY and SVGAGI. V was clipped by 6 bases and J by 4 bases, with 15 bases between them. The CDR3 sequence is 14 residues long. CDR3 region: CASSSKMGGTEAFF. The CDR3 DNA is TGTGCCAGCAGCTCCAAAATGGGAGGCACTGAAGCTTTCTTT.

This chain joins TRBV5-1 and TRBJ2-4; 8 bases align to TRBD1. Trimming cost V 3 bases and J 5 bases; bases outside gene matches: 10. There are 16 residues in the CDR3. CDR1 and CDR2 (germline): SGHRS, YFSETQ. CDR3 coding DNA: TGCGCCAGCAGCTCAGGACAGGGAAGGCCACAAAACATTCAGTACTTC. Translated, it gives CASSSGQGRPQNIQYF.

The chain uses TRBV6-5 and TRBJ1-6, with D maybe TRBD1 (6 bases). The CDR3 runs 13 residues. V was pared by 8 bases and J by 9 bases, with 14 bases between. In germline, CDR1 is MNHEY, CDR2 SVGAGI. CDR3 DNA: TGTGCCAGCCTCGGCAGGGGCGGTTCACCCCTCCACTTT. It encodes CASLGRGGSPLHF.

CDR3 sequence: CASSIIGVTNYGYTF. The CDR3, as DNA: TGTGCCAGCAGTATTATCGGGGTTACTAACTATGGCTACACCTTC. The chain is built from TRBV2 and TRBJ1-2; no clear D gene. CDR1 is SNHLY, CDR2 FYNNEI, per germline. CDR3 length: 15 residues. V was pared by 5 bases and J by 0 bases, with 13 bases between.

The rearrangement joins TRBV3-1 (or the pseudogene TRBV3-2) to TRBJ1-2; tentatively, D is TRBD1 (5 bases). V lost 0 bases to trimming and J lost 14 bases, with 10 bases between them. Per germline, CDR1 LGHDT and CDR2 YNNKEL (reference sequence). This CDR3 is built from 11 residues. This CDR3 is CASSQEGGWTF. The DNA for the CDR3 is TGTGCCAGCAGCCAAGAGGGGGGGTGGACCTTC.

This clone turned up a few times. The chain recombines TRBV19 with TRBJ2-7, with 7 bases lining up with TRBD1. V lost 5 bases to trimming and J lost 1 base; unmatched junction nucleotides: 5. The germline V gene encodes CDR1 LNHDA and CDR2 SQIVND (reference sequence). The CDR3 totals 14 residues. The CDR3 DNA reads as TGTGCCAGTAGTGACAGGGCCCTTTCCTACGAGCAGTACTTC. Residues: CASSDRALSYEQYF.

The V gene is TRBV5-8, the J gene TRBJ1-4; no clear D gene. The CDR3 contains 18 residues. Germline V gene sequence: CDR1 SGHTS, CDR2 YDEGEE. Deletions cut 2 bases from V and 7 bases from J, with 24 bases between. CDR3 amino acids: CASSLSTLVINSGEKLFF. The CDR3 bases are TGTGCCAGCAGCTTATCTACCTTAGTCATTAACTCGGGTGAAAAACTGTTTTTT.

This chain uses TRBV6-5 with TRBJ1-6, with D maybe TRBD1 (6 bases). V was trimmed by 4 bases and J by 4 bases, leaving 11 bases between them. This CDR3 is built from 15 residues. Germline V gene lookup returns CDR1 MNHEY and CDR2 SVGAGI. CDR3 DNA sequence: TGTGCCAGCAGTTCCCCACAGGGTTATAATTCACCCCTCCACTTT. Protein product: CASSSPQGYNSPLHF.

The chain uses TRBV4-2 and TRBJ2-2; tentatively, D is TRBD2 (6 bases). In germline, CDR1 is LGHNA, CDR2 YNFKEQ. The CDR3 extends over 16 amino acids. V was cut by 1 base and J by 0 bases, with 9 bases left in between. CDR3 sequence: CASSQVGGTNTGELFF. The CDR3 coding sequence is TGTGCCAGCAGCCAAGTCGGAGGGACGAACACCGGGGAGCTGTTTTTT.

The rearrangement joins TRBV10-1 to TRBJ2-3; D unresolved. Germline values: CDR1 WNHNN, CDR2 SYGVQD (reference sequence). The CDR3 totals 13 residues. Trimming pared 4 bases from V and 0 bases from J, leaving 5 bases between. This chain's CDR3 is CASSGTSTDTQYF. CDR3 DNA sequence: TGCGCCAGCAGTGGTACAAGCACAGATACGCAGTATTTT.

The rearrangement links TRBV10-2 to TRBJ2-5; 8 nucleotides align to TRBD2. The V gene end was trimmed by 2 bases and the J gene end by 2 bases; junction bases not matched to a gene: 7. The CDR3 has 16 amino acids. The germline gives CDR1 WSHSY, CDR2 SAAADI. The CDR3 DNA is TGCGCCAGCAGTGAGAGGCCTAGCGGGTTTCAAGAGACCCAGTACTTC. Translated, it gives CASSERPSGFQETQYF.

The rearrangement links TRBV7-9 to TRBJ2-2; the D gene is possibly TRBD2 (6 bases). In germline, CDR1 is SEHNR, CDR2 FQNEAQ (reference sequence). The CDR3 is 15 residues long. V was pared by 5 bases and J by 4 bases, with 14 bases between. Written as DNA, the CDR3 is TGTGCCAGCAGCCCAGGCGGGGACCGCACCGGGGAGCTGTTTTTT. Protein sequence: CASSPGGDRTGELFF.